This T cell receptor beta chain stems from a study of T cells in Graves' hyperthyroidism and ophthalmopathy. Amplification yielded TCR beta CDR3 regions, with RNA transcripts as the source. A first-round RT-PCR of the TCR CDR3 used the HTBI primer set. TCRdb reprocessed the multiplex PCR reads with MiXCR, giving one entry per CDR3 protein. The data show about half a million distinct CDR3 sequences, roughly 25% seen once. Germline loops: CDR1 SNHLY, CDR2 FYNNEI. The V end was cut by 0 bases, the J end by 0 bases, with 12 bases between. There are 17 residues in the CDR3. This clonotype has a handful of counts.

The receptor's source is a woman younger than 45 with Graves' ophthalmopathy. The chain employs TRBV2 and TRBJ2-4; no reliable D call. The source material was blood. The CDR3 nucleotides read TGTGCCAGCAGTGAAGCTCACTGGTTCTTAGCCAAAAACATTCAGTACTTC. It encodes CASSEAHWFLAKNIQYF. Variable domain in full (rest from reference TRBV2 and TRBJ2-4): EPEVTQTPSHQVTQMGQEVILRCVPISNHLYFYWYRQILGQKVEFLVSFYNNEISEKSEIFDDQFSVERPDGSNFTLKIRSTKLEDSAMYFCASSEAHWFLAKNIQYFGAGTRLSVL.